This TCR beta chain appears in the sequencing data of a study of blood T cell repertoires in COVID-19. Across the whole study: Sample material is recorded as cDNA or gDNA derived from T cells, B-cell-depleted T cells, or PBMCs.

The CDR3 runs 16 residues. Trimming pared 3 bases from V and 0 bases from J, leaving 15 bases between. Germline assignment: CDR1 GTSNPN and CDR2 SVGIG (reference sequence). Seattle-derived patients entered the study during active infection and were followed longitudinally. In the study's own analysis: Estimation of nucleated cell counts was performed using reference gene primer amplification. TCRdb keeps only in-frame clones here, not all; method: immunoSEQ multiplex PCR. V and J calls and clone size are copied from that table; D and trimming were computed from the DNA. This table has 250,000 to 400,000 clones, roughly nine tenths appearing once. This clone was recorded once.

The sequenced sample consisted of peripheral blood. This receptor was identified in a woman aged 30 to 39 with COVID-19, enrolled during active disease. The chain couples TRBV30 to TRBJ1-3; D perhaps matches TRBD1 (6 bases). The CDR3 loop is CAWSSSGGSSGNTIYF. CDR3 DNA sequence: TGTGCCTGGAGCTCCTCTGGGGGCAGCTCTGGAAACACCATATATTTT.